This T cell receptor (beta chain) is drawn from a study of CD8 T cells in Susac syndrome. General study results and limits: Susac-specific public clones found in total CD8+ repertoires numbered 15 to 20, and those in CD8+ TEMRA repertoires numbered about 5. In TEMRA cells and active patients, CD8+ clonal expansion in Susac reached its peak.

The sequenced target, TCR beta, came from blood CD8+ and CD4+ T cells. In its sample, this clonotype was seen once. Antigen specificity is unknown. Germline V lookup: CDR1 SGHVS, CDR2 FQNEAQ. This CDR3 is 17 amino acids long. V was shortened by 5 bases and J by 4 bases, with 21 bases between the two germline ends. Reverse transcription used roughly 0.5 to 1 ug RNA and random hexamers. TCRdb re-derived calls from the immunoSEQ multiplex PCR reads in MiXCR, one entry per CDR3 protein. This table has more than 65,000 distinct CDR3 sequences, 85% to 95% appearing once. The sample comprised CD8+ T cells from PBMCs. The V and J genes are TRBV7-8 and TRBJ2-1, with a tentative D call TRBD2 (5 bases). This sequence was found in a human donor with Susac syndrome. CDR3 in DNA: TGTGCCAGCAGCCCCCGGAGGAGCCCCTTCCCGTACAATGAGCAGTTCTTC. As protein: CASSPRRSPFPYNEQFF.